This TCR beta chain was captured in a study of T cell repertoires in cytomegalovirus infection. Comments on this clonotype: Its antigen is still unknown.

TCRdb itself ran the reads through MiXCR, one entry per CDR3 protein. The table includes about 89,000 distinct CDR3 sequences, about 29% detected once. Study observations and caveats: Cumulative public TCR beta family frequency identified carriers of CMV plus the relevant HLA.

The sample in question was CD8+ T cells from cultured PBMCs, obtained from culture after CMV antigen stimulation. The receptor comes from a human donor in good health (CMV status not recorded). Some clones in this sample may be carry-over from other donors' samples.

This CDR3 reads CASSLSGANNEQFF. DNA of the CDR3: TGTGCCAGCAGTTTATCGGGGGCGAACAATGAGCAGTTCTTC. The chain combines TRBV27 with TRBJ2-1, with D perhaps matching TRBD1 (6 bases). Looked up from germline, CDR1 is MNHEY and CDR2 is SMNVEV (reference sequence). The CDR3 has 14 residues. The V gene lost 0 bases and the J gene lost 5 bases, with 8 bases spanning the gap.